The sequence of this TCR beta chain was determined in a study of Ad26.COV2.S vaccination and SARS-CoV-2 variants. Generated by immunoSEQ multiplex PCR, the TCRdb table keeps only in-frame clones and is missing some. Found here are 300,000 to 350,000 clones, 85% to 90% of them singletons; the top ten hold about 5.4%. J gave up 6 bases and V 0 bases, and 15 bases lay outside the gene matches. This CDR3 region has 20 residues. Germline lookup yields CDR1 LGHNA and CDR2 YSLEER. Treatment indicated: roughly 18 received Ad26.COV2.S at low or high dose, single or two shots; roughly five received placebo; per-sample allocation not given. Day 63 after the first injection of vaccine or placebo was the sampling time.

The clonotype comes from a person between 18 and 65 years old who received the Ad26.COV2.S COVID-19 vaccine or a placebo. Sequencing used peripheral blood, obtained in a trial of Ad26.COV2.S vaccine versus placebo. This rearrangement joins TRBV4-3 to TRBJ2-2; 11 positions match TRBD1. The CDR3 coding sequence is TGCGCCAGCAGCCAAGAACCTCTCCGTGGACAGGGGGCCGCGGCCGGGGAGCTGTTTTTT. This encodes CASSQEPLRGQGAAAGELFF.